Each of the 4 T cell receptor beta chains below was sequenced from the same sample in a study of blood T cells in healthy people across ages. Primed by a sample-barcoded 5' primer and a J-beta primer mix, a second PCR proceeded for 7 to 11 cycles. Via MiXCR, TCRdb re-called the 5' RACE reads, giving one row per CDR3 protein. The table includes roughly 1,500,000 distinct CDR3 sequences, around 39% detected once. Sequenced sample: blood. These TCRs come from a young woman in good health.

A single count supports this clonotype. The V and J genes are TRBV18 and TRBJ2-5; TRBD1 or TRBD2 may be the D gene (5 bases each). The CDR3 has 12 residues. CDR1 and CDR2 (germline): KGHSH, LQKENI. V dropped 7 bases and J dropped 4 bases, with 10 bases sitting between them. The CDR3 DNA reads TGTGCCAGCTTCACAGGAGGAGAGACCCAGTACTTC. Protein: CASFTGGETQYF.

This clonotype was seen a few times. The chain joins TRBV10-3 to TRBJ2-2, with TRBD1 matching over 9 bases. The CDR3 totals 17 residues. The V segment lost 6 bases and the J segment 3 bases; nucleotides outside the gene matches: 11. Germline CDR1 is ENHRY and CDR2 is SYGVKD. CDR3 in amino acids: CAISPGQGLGYTGELFF. DNA of the CDR3: TGTGCCATCAGCCCGGGACAGGGTCTGGGGTACACCGGGGAGCTGTTTTTT.

This clonotype was counted between two and nine times. The chain recombines TRBV20-1 with TRBJ2-1; D call uncertain. CDR3 length equals 14 residues. Germline assignment: CDR1 DFQATT and CDR2 SNEGSKA (reference sequence). Trimming cost V 3 bases and J 8 bases, with 17 bases left between them. For the CDR3, the DNA is TGCAGTGCTAGCGGGCTGGCCGTATCCTATGAGCAGTTCTTC. This sequence encodes CSASGLAVSYEQFF.

A note on this clonotype: A read error may produce the germline difference seen at one junction end. The V and J genes are TRBV12-3 or TRBV12-4 and TRBJ2-1; D uncertain. This CDR3 comprises 14 residues. CDR3 nucleotide sequence: TGTGTCAGCAGTTTTAGACACACATCGGATGAGCAGTTCTTC. Its protein is CVSSFRHTSDEQFF.